One sample yielded the 12 T cell receptor beta chains listed below, sequenced in a study of blood T cell repertoires in COVID-19. The protocol was immunoSEQ multiplex PCR, while the TCRdb copy is restricted to in-frame clones and leaves out a portion. In the table there are about 480,000 clones, 85% to 90% of which are singletons. The sequenced material came from peripheral blood. The receptor set was obtained from a woman aged 45-59 years with COVID-19, enrolled during active disease.

The gene calls are TRBV19 and TRBJ2-2; TRBD1 matches at 8 bases. The CDR3 contains 16 residues. The V and J ends lost 2 bases and 3 bases, in that order; junction bases with no gene match: 5. Per the germline V gene, CDR1 is LNHDA and CDR2 is SQIVND (reference sequence). The CDR3 bases are TGTGCCAGTAGTATAAGGCAGGGGGCCGACACCGGGGAGCTGTTTTTT. Translation gives CASSIRQGADTGELFF.

This clone was observed a handful of times. The chain employs TRBV7-9 and TRBJ1-2; 7 nucleotides align to TRBD1. Losses at the gene ends were 5 bases for V and 6 bases for J; bases not matched to a gene: 12. Germline CDR1 reads SEHNR; CDR2 reads FQNEAQ (reference sequence). There are 15 residues in the CDR3. The CDR3 protein is CASSPRDRASHGYTF. The CDR3 DNA sequence: TGTGCCAGCAGCCCACGGGACAGAGCTTCCCATGGCTACACCTTC.

The V call is TRBV5-1, the J call TRBJ1-1, with 7 bases fitting TRBD1. Trimming at V came to 4 bases and at J to 5 bases, leaving 5 bases not matched to a gene. Germline values: CDR1 SGHRS, CDR2 YFSETQ. The CDR3 covers 13 residues. CDR3 DNA: TGCGCCAGCAGCCCACAGACAGGGACTGAAGCTTTCTTT. Translating gives CASSPQTGTEAFF.

With respect to this clone: Other DNA sequences within the sample encode an identical CDR3. This sequence joins TRBV9 and TRBJ1-5, with D tentatively TRBD1 (6 bases). This CDR3 has 14 residues. V dropped 0 bases and J dropped 4 bases, with 8 bases sitting between them. The germline V gene encodes CDR1 SGDLS and CDR2 YYNGEE. The DNA for the CDR3 is TGTGCCAGCAGCGTAGGCCAGGGGAATCAGCCCCAGCATTTT. Protein product: CASSVGQGNQPQHF. Supplemented by reference TRBV9 and TRBJ1-5, the full variable domain reads DSGVTQTPKHLITATGQRVTLRCSPRSGDLSVYWYQQSLDQGLQFLIQYYNGEERAKGNILERFSAQQFPDLHSELNLSSLELGDSALYFCASSVGQGNQPQHFGDGTRLSIL.

The rearrangement joins TRBV10-3 to TRBJ2-1; D might be TRBD1 (5 bases). Deletions cut 7 bases from V and 8 bases from J, with 18 bases between. The CDR3 sequence is 14 residues long. Germline CDR1 and CDR2: ENHRY and SYGVKD. CDR3 nucleotide sequence: TGTGCCATCAAAGAGAGCAGGGTCGGTGATGAGCAGTTCTTC. Protein: CAIKESRVGDEQFF.

The V gene is TRBV5-6, the J gene TRBJ2-7; 12 bases are a match to TRBD2. The V gene's germline CDR1 is SGHDT and CDR2 YYEEEE. The CDR3 sequence is 16 residues long. V shed 7 bases and J 4 bases; nucleotides not matched to a gene: 12. CDR3 loop: CASGASGGADGYEQYF. The DNA for the CDR3 is TGTGCCAGCGGTGCTAGCGGGGGGGCCGACGGGTACGAGCAGTACTTC.

The J gene is TRBJ2-7, the V gene TRBV5-1; 7 bases match TRBD1. CDR1 and CDR2 (germline): SGHRS, YFSETQ. Trimming removed 3 bases from V and 3 bases from J; junction bases left unmatched: 15. The CDR3 consists of 17 residues. CDR3 in DNA: TGCGCCAGCAGCTGGATGTCGTCCGGGACAGAGGTCTACGAGCAGTACTTC. Protein product: CASSWMSSGTEVYEQYF.

This rearrangement joins TRBV27 to TRBJ2-5, with D possibly being TRBD2 (6 bases). Germline values: CDR1 MNHEY, CDR2 SMNVEV (reference sequence). The V end lost 7 bases, the J end lost 2 bases, and 17 bases lay between the germline ends. The CDR3 sequence is 15 residues long. The CDR3: CASTLTPGLQETQYF. As DNA, the CDR3 is TGTGCCAGCACCTTGACCCCGGGACTTCAAGAGACCCAGTACTTC.

This chain links TRBV6-6 with TRBJ1-4, with 7 bases lining up with TRBD1. The CDR3 has 15 amino acids. Per the germline V gene, CDR1 is MNHNY and CDR2 is SVGAGI (reference sequence). V lost 7 bases, J lost 4 bases, and 9 bases stayed unmatched. CDR3 sequence reads: CASTQEGALNEKLFF. Written as DNA, the CDR3 is TGTGCCAGCACTCAGGAGGGGGCCCTTAATGAAAAACTGTTTTTT.

The chain recombines TRBV7-8 with TRBJ1-5, with TRBD1 identical over 7 bases. The CDR3 extends over 15 amino acids. V shed 5 bases, J shed 5 bases, and the junction held 9 bases outside the gene matches. Germline loops: CDR1 SGHVS, CDR2 FQNEAQ. The CDR3 loop is CASSLDGTVYQPQHF. The CDR3 DNA reads as TGTGCCAGCAGCCTGGATGGGACAGTATATCAGCCCCAGCATTTT.

The chain is built from TRBV5-4 and TRBJ1-6; the D gene is possibly TRBD1 (5 bases). The germline V gene encodes CDR1 SGHNT and CDR2 YYREEE (reference sequence). Trimming took 3 bases from V and 7 from J, leaving 14 bases between them. This CDR3 has 15 amino acids. This chain's CDR3 is CASSSLGQANSPLHF. The CDR3 region has the DNA TGTGCCAGCAGCTCCCTAGGACAAGCGAATTCACCCCTCCACTTT.

The V call is TRBV10-3, the J call TRBJ1-5; tentative D call: TRBD1 (5 bases). Trimming took off 8 bases at V and 3 bases at J, with 11 bases between the two ends. The CDR3 sequence is 13 residues long. Per germline, CDR1 ENHRY and CDR2 SYGVKD. The CDR3 coding sequence is TGTGCCATCCAGGGTGCACCCAATCAGCCCCAGCATTTT. Its translation: CAIQGAPNQPQHF.